The 9 T cell receptor beta chains below all came from one sample that was sequenced in a study of tumor and adjacent non-tumor tissue in lung cancer. A modified ARM-PCR protocol with three rounds of nested PCR amplified TCRbeta. TCRdb recomputed calls from the multiplex PCR reads with MiXCR, one row per CDR3 protein. This sample has 35,000 to 55,000 distinct CDR3 sequences; 60% to 65% occur once, and the top ten carry roughly 20%. This sample's RNA came from whole unsorted tissue. The normal lung tissue was taken more than 3 cm from the tumor edge. Sample: distant non-tumor lung tissue. The receptor set was obtained from a woman aged 40 to 50 with non-small cell lung cancer.

V gene TRBV10-3 combines with J gene TRBJ1-2, with 8 bases aligning to TRBD1. CDR3 length: 14 residues. Germline assignment: CDR1 ENHRY and CDR2 SYGVKD. The V segment lost 11 bases and the J segment 7 bases; nucleotides outside the gene matches: 15. CDR3 in amino acids: CASLGQAGGGGYTF. In DNA, the CDR3 is TGTGCCTCCCTGGGTCAGGCAGGGGGCGGTGGCTACACCTTC.

Points on this clonotype: At one end the junction does not follow the germline gene, possibly because of a read error. The rearrangement uses TRBV28 and TRBJ1-2, with TRBD1 as a possible D gene (6 bases). Per germline, CDR1 MDHEN and CDR2 SYDVKM. This CDR3 has 13 amino acids. The CDR3 is CTSRPQGNYGYTF. CDR3 sequence (DNA): TGTACCAGCCGTCCCCAGGGGAACTATGGTTACACCTTC.

Concerning this clonotype itself: This may be a read error, as it is one base from a much larger clone. The V gene is TRBV28, the J gene TRBJ1-2; unclear D gene. The CDR3 is made up of 14 amino acids. Trimming removed 1 base from V and 4 bases from J, with 10 bases in between. The germline V gene encodes CDR1 MDHEN and CDR2 SYDVKM. The CDR3 region is CASSLLSVSYGYTF. CDR3 in DNA: TGTGCCAGCAGTTTATTATCGGTTAGCTATGGCTACACCTTC.

This clonotype was counted many times. This CDR3 reads CASSFSGEGYQPQHF. The CDR3 DNA follows: TGTGCCAGCAGTTTCAGCGGGGAGGGGTATCAGCCCCAGCATTTT. The V gene is TRBV28, the J gene TRBJ1-5; possible D gene TRBD1, 5 bases. The CDR3 has 15 residues. Between the trimmed V and J ends, which lost 3 bases and 5 bases, there was a span of 14 bases. CDR1 is MDHEN, CDR2 SYDVKM, per germline.

Of note for this clonotype: One end of the junction does not line up with germline, which may come from a read error. This CDR3 is CASSLGGQETQHF. CDR3 bases: TGTGCCAGCAGCTTAGGGGGCCAAGAGACCCAGCACTTC. This rearrangement joins TRBV11-2 to TRBJ2-5; a possible D gene is TRBD1 (5 bases). Germline CDR1 SGHAT, CDR2 FQNNGV. The CDR3 runs to 13 residues.

This clonotype was seen many times. This chain uses TRBV14 with TRBJ2-1; no reliable D call. CDR3 length: 11 amino acids. The V and J ends lost 2 bases and 4 bases respectively, with 0 bases between them. CDR1 and CDR2 (germline): SGHDN, FVKESK. The CDR3 DNA sequence: TGTGCCAGCAGCCAATACAATGAGCAGTTCTTC. Translation gives CASSQYNEQFF.

Concerning this clonotype: This may stem from a read error, because a much larger clone lies one nucleotide away. This rearrangement joins TRBV20-1 to TRBJ1-4, with TRBD1 identical over 8 bases. The V gene's germline CDR1 is DFQATT and CDR2 SNEGSKA (reference sequence). Trimming cost V 2 bases and J 4 bases; bases outside gene matches: 3. The CDR3 contains 14 residues. CDR3 bases: TGCAGTGCTAGACGGACAGGGAGTAATGAAAAACTGTTTTTT. This codes for CSARRTGSNEKLFF.

This clonotype was detected many times. The chain combines TRBV19 with TRBJ2-1, with TRBD2 matching 7 bases. The CDR3 totals 17 residues. Per the germline V gene, CDR1 is LNHDA and CDR2 is SQIVND (reference sequence). V was clipped by 6 bases and J by 0 bases; unmatched bases: 11. The CDR3 loop reads CASRVAASGNSYNEQFF. Written as DNA, the CDR3 is TGTGCCAGTAGGGTCGCGGCTAGCGGAAACTCCTACAATGAGCAGTTCTTC. The full variable domain, its missing parts supplied by reference TRBV19 and TRBJ2-1, is DGGITQSPKYLFRKEGQNVTLSCEQNLNHDAMYWYRQDPGQGLRLIYYSQIVNDFQKGDIAEGYSVSREKKESFPLTVTSAQKNPTAFYLCASRVAASGNSYNEQFFGPGTRLTVL.

The chain employs TRBV10-2 and TRBJ1-1; 10 bases align to TRBD1. Germline CDR1 WSHSY, CDR2 SAAADI. V lost 7 bases, J lost 8 bases, and 7 bases stayed unmatched. This CDR3 contains 13 residues. The CDR3 DNA reads TGCGCCAGCAATGGGGACAGGGGTGGAGAAGCTTTCTTT. Residues: CASNGDRGGEAFF.